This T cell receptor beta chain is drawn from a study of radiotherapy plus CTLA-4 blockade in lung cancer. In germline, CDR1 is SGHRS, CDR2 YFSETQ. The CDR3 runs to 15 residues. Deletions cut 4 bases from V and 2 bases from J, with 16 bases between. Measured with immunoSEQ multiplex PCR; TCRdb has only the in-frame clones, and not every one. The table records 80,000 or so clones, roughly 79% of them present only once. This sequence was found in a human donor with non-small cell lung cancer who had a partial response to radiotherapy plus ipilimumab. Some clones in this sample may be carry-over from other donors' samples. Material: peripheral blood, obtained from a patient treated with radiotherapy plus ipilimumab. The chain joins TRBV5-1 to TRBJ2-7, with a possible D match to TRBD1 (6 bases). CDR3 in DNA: TGCGCCAGCAGCCCAACAGGGTCCACCACCTACGAGCAGTACTTC. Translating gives CASSPTGSTTYEQYF.